The 5 T cell receptor beta chains below were found in one sample sequenced in a study of T-cell memory formation after mild COVID-19. TCRdb recomputed calls from the 5' RACE reads with MiXCR, one row per CDR3 protein. The sample records 210,000 or so distinct CDR3 sequences, approximately 16% being singletons. Sequencing was performed on PBMCs or a T cell subset sorted from them (not recorded which). These receptors all come from an adult woman who had mild COVID-19 (a few samples of this study predate the infection). Cell type and time point are not known.

This clonotype was picked up a small number of times. The gene calls are TRBV27 and TRBJ2-1; the D is unclear. CDR3 length: 14 residues. Germline-derived CDR1 and CDR2 are MNHEY and SMNVEV (reference sequence). Between the trimmed V and J ends, which lost 3 bases and 4 bases, there was a span of 10 bases. The CDR3 reads CASSFGFLYNEQFF. CDR3 DNA sequence: TGTGCCAGCAGTTTCGGCTTTTTATACAATGAGCAGTTCTTC.

In this sample, this clonotype turned up a few times. The V call is TRBV5-1, the J call TRBJ2-5, with 7 bases fitting TRBD2. Per the germline V gene, CDR1 is SGHRS and CDR2 is YFSETQ. This CDR3 has 14 residues. V shed 4 bases, J shed 3 bases, and the junction held 6 bases outside the gene matches. In nucleotides, the CDR3 is TGCGCCAGCAGCCTCGTCCGGGGGGAAGAGACCCAGTACTTC. Translation gives CASSLVRGEETQYF.

This rearrangement joins TRBV4-1 to TRBJ2-5, with D possibly being TRBD1 or TRBD2 (5 bases each). Germline V gene sequence: CDR1 MGHRA, CDR2 YSYEKL. The CDR3 is made up of 15 amino acids. V was cut by 0 bases and J by 3 bases, with 11 bases left in between. This CDR3 is CASSQEGTLKETQYF. In nucleotides, the CDR3 is TGCGCCAGCAGCCAAGAAGGGACCCTCAAAGAGACCCAGTACTTC.

V gene TRBV7-2 combines with J gene TRBJ2-3; 10 positions match TRBD2. This CDR3 contains 14 residues. With V trimmed by 7 bases and J by 5 bases, 6 bases remained unmatched. Germline V gene data show CDR1 as SGHTA and CDR2 as FQGNSA. In nucleotides, the CDR3 is TGTGCCAGCACCAGGGGACTAGCGAGAGATACGCAGTATTTT. Its translation is CASTRGLARDTQYF.

This clonotype was seen a handful of times. The chain couples TRBV18 to TRBJ1-4; TRBD1 matches 8 bases. The V segment lost 2 bases and the J segment 8 bases; nucleotides outside the gene matches: 1. CDR1 and CDR2 (germline): KGHSH, LQKENI. This CDR3 comprises 13 residues. CDR3 sequence (DNA): TGTGCCAGCTCACCAGGGGACAGGGAAAAACTGTTTTTT. Its protein is CASSPGDREKLFF.